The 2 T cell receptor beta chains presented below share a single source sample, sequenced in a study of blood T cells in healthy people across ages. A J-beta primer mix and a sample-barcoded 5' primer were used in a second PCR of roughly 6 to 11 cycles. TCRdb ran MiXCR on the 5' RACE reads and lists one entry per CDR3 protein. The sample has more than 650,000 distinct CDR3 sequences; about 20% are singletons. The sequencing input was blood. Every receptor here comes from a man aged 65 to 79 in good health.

The CDR3, as DNA: TGTGCCAGCGGGGACCGGCCTAACTATGGCTACACCTTC. Translation gives CASGDRPNYGYTF. The chain is built from TRBV7-2 and TRBJ1-2; a possible D gene is TRBD1 (5 bases). There are 13 residues in the CDR3. Germline loops: CDR1 SGHTA, CDR2 FQGNSA. Trimming took off 8 bases at V and 0 bases at J, with 10 bases between the two ends.

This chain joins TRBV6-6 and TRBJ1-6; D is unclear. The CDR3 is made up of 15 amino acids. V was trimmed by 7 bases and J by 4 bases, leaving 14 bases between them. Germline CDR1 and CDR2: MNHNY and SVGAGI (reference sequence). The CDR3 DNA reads TGTGCCAGCAACCCGGCCTTCCCTTATAATTCACCCCTCCACTTT. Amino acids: CASNPAFPYNSPLHF.